Below, 32 T cell receptor beta chains from the same sample are listed, as sequenced in a study of T cell responses to AZD1222 COVID-19 vaccine. Only in-frame clones appear in the TCRdb table, and some are missing; sequencing was by immunoSEQ multiplex PCR. Of some 49,000 clones in the sample, 70% to 90% were seen once. The sample here was peripheral blood, taken 28 days after the second AZD1222 dose. All receptors derive from an adult who received the AZD1222 COVID-19 vaccine.

J is TRBJ1-1 and V is TRBV27, with a tentative D call TRBD1 (6 bases). CDR1 and CDR2 from the germline V gene are MNHEY and SMNVEV (reference sequence). The CDR3 is 13 amino acids. The V gene lost 11 bases and the J gene lost 1 base, with 14 bases spanning the gap. CDR3 nucleotide sequence: TGTGCCGCCCTAAGCAGGGGGAACACTGAAGCTTTCTTT. It yields the protein CAALSRGNTEAFF.

This chain joins TRBV11-2 and TRBJ2-3; D is possibly TRBD2 (7 bases). The V gene's germline CDR1 is SGHAT and CDR2 FQNNGV. The CDR3 sequence is 15 residues long. Trimming cost V 2 bases and J 2 bases, with 11 bases left between them. CDR3 DNA: TGTGCCAGCAGCTTAAAGGGGGGGAACACAGATACGCAGTATTTT. It is translated as CASSLKGGNTDTQYF.

This clone was seen just once. V gene TRBV2 combines with J gene TRBJ1-5; no clear D. This CDR3 contains 14 residues. V lost 6 bases and J lost 2, with 11 bases in between. From germline, CDR1 is SNHLY and CDR2 FYNNEI. The CDR3 protein is CASSGGLGNQPQHF. The CDR3 coding sequence is TGTGCCAGCAGCGGAGGGCTGGGCAATCAGCCCCAGCATTTT. Variable domain in full (rest from reference TRBV2 and TRBJ1-5): EPEVTQTPSHQVTQMGQEVILRCVPISNHLYFYWYRQILGQKVEFLVSFYNNEISEKSEIFDDQFSVERPDGSNFTLKIRSTKLEDSAMYFCASSGGLGNQPQHFGDGTRLSIL.

This clone was seen just once. The rearrangement joins TRBV19 to TRBJ1-5; TRBD1 matches 9 bases. CDR1 is LNHDA, CDR2 SQIVND, per germline (reference sequence). Trimming removed 5 bases from V and 2 bases from J; junction bases left unmatched: 7. The CDR3 contains 16 residues. For the CDR3, the DNA is TGTGCCAGTAGTCAAACAGGGGGCTATGGCAATCAGCCCCAGCATTTT. Protein: CASSQTGGYGNQPQHF. Variable domain in full (rest from reference TRBV19 and TRBJ1-5): DGGITQSPKYLFRKEGQNVTLSCEQNLNHDAMYWYRQDPGQGLRLIYYSQIVNDFQKGDIAEGYSVSREKKESFPLTVTSAQKNPTAFYLCASSQTGGYGNQPQHFGDGTRLSIL.

The chain employs TRBV6-6 and TRBJ1-1; D remains ambiguous. Trimming removed 4 bases at V and 2 bases at J, with 17 bases between. The CDR3 covers 16 residues. Germline CDR1 reads MNHNY; CDR2 reads SVGAGI (reference sequence). CDR3 in DNA: TGTGCCAGCAGTTCAAATGTGGGATCAGGAAACACTGAAGCTTTCTTT. This codes for CASSSNVGSGNTEAFF.

CDR3 sequence: CASAGYEQYF. The CDR3 region has the DNA TGTGCCAGCGCGGGCTACGAGCAGTACTTC. The chain links TRBV2 to TRBJ2-7, with D perhaps TRBD2 (5 bases). Trimming cost V 8 bases and J 3 bases, with 5 bases left between them. CDR1 and CDR2 (germline): SNHLY, FYNNEI. The CDR3 runs to 10 residues.

This chain joins TRBV6-1 and TRBJ1-2; perhaps TRBD1 as D (6 bases). The CDR3 runs to 16 residues. Trimming took off 4 bases at V and 1 base at J, with 16 bases between the two ends. CDR1 is MNHNS and CDR2 is SASEGT in the germline V gene. The CDR3 DNA sequence: TGTGCCAGCAGTGGGGGGTACGGGGGCGATAACTATGGCTACACCTTC. This codes for CASSGGYGGDNYGYTF.

The chain recombines TRBV6-5 with TRBJ2-7, with D unclear. CDR1 MNHEY and CDR2 SVGAGI come from the germline V gene. Trimming took 6 bases from V and 4 from J, leaving 13 bases between them. There are 13 residues in the CDR3. The CDR3 spells CASRDSRRYEQYF. Here the CDR3 DNA reads TGTGCCAGCAGAGACTCCCGAAGGTACGAGCAGTACTTC.

This clone was recorded a few times. This sequence joins TRBV12-3 or TRBV12-4 and TRBJ1-3; D uncertain. The CDR3 covers 12 residues. Trimming stripped 7 bases from V and 0 bases from J, with 4 bases between. The CDR3 nucleotides are TGTGCCAGCACCCTCTCTGGAAACACCATATATTTT. This translates into CASTLSGNTIYF.

In this sample, this clone turned up a few times. The V and J genes are TRBV5-1 and TRBJ1-3; D gene ambiguous. Trimming stripped 6 bases from V and 1 base from J, with 14 bases between. The length of the CDR3 is 15 residues. Germline lookup yields CDR1 SGHRS and CDR2 YFSETQ. The CDR3 reads CASKEGGISGNTIYF. DNA of the CDR3: TGCGCCAGCAAGGAAGGAGGGATATCTGGAAACACCATATATTTT.

The CDR3 here is CASQKPNTGELFF. The CDR3 coding sequence is TGCGCCAGCCAAAAGCCGAACACCGGGGAGCTGTTTTTT. The chain has TRBV5-1 and TRBJ2-2; no clear D. CDR1 is SGHRS and CDR2 is YFSETQ in the germline V gene. V lost 7 bases and J lost 0, with 7 bases in between. The CDR3 covers 13 residues.

V and J are TRBV28 and TRBJ1-1; D not resolved. The CDR3 is made up of 14 amino acids. The ends were cut back, 7 bases at V and 3 bases at J, with 15 bases in the middle. Germline CDR1 MDHEN, CDR2 SYDVKM. CDR3 residues: CASTVPHSHTEAFF. In nucleotides, the CDR3 is TGTGCCAGCACCGTCCCCCACAGTCACACTGAAGCTTTCTTT.

The genes are TRBV6-5 and TRBJ2-7; perhaps TRBD1 as D (6 bases). CDR1 is MNHEY and CDR2 is SVGAGI in the germline V gene. CDR3 size: 15 residues. V lost 0 bases, J lost 5 bases, and 14 bases lay in between. The CDR3 region is CASSYSRQGLDEQYF. The CDR3 DNA reads TGTGCCAGCAGTTACTCAAGGCAGGGGTTGGACGAGCAGTACTTC.

V and J are TRBV3-1 (or the pseudogene TRBV3-2) and TRBJ2-7; perhaps TRBD1 as D (6 bases). The CDR3 is 12 residues long. Germline CDR1 reads LGHDT; CDR2 reads YNNKEL (reference sequence). The V end lost 2 bases, the J end lost 4 bases, and 6 bases lay between the germline ends. The CDR3 region is CASSQTGYEQYF. CDR3 nucleotides: TGTGCCAGCAGCCAAACAGGGTACGAGCAGTACTTC.

The chain uses TRBV29-1 and TRBJ2-1; D might be TRBD2 (6 bases). Germline loops: CDR1 SQVTM, CDR2 ANQGSEA. V was clipped by 4 bases and J by 0 bases, with 10 bases between them. The CDR3 loop spans 14 amino acids. The CDR3 here is CSVAGTDSYNEQFF. The CDR3 region has the DNA TGCAGCGTTGCTGGGACTGACTCCTACAATGAGCAGTTCTTC.

The chain links TRBV9 to TRBJ2-7; the match to TRBD2 covers 12 bases. CDR1 SGDLS and CDR2 YYNGEE come from the germline V gene. The CDR3 is made up of 16 amino acids. The V gene end was trimmed by 4 bases and the J gene end by 9 bases; junction bases not matched to a gene: 14. The CDR3 sequence is CASSLSGTSGPQGQYF. As DNA, the CDR3 is TGTGCCAGCAGCTTGTCAGGGACTAGCGGGCCCCAGGGGCAGTACTTC.

The rearrangement joins TRBV29-1 to TRBJ2-5, with 7 bases fitting TRBD2. The CDR3 loop spans 11 amino acids. The germline gives CDR1 SQVTM, CDR2 ANQGSEA. Here the CDR3 DNA reads TGCAGTAGCGGGTTACAAGAGACCCAGTACTTC. Translated, it gives CSSGLQETQYF.

This clone was seen only a few times. This chain connects TRBV2 to TRBJ2-3; 7 nucleotides match TRBD2. Germline V gene lookup returns CDR1 SNHLY and CDR2 FYNNEI. CDR3 size: 17 residues. V shed 4 bases, J shed 2 bases, and the junction held 12 bases outside the gene matches. CDR3: CASSVLAGGSPTDTQYF. CDR3 nucleotide sequence: TGTGCCAGCAGTGTCCTCGCTGGCGGGAGTCCCACAGATACGCAGTATTTT.

CDR3 protein: CASSLGGQGRNTEAFF. The CDR3 DNA is TGTGCCAGCAGCTTAGGAGGGCAGGGGCGGAACACTGAAGCTTTCTTT. This rearrangement joins TRBV11-2 to TRBJ1-1; D possibly corresponds to TRBD1 (6 bases). Germline V gene sequence: CDR1 SGHAT, CDR2 FQNNGV. The CDR3 has 16 amino acids. Trimming removed 1 base at V and 1 base at J, with 13 bases between.

The chain is built from TRBV7-6 and TRBJ2-5; D uncertain. V was clipped by 3 bases and J by 5 bases, with 4 bases between them. The CDR3 spans 11 residues. Germline CDR1 SGHVS, CDR2 FNYEAQ. CDR3 sequence reads: CASSFSETQYF. CDR3 bases: TGTGCCAGCAGCTTCTCGGAGACCCAGTACTTC.

This chain's CDR3 is CAIQRLDRGNQPQHF. CDR3 DNA: TGTGCCATTCAGAGATTAGACAGGGGGAATCAGCCCCAGCATTTT. V usage is TRBV6-5 and J usage is TRBJ1-5; the match to TRBD1 covers 9 bases. The CDR3 runs to 15 residues. The germline CDR1 and CDR2 sequences are MNHEY and SVGAGI. The J segment lost 4 bases and the V segment lost 10 bases, leaving 11 bases of the junction unmatched.

The CDR3 reads CASSSHRGLLPEHF. The DNA for the CDR3 is TGTGCCAGCAGCTCACACCGAGGACTGCTTCCCGAACACTTT. This rearrangement joins TRBV7-2 to TRBJ1-6; unclear D gene. Trimming cost V 4 bases and J 19 bases, with 23 bases left between them. This CDR3 is built from 14 residues. The germline V gene has CDR1 SGHTA and CDR2 FQGNSA.

J is TRBJ2-5 and V is TRBV4-1, with 9 bases matching TRBD1. CDR1 and CDR2 from the germline V gene are MGHRA and YSYEKL. J was trimmed by 4 bases and V by 4 bases; bases with no gene match: 1. This CDR3 region has 13 residues. CDR3 sequence: CASSLTGGETQYF. The CDR3 DNA sequence: TGCGCCAGCAGCCTGACAGGGGGAGAGACCCAGTACTTC.

This clone was detected a few times. This chain joins TRBV10-3 and TRBJ2-1; D is unclear. V was clipped by 0 bases and J by 5 bases, with 8 bases between them. The CDR3 contains 14 residues. Germline V gene sequence: CDR1 ENHRY, CDR2 SYGVKD. The CDR3 protein is CAISESRQDNEQFF. The CDR3 DNA reads as TGTGCCATCAGTGAGTCACGGCAGGACAATGAGCAGTTCTTC.

This chain links TRBV12-5 with TRBJ1-1; tentative D call: TRBD1 (5 bases). V gave up 0 bases and J gave up 4 bases, with 15 bases separating them. The CDR3 extends over 16 amino acids. CDR1 is LGHNT, CDR2 FRNRAP, per germline. The DNA of the CDR3 is TGTGCTAGTGGTTTGGTGGGGATAAGGGGTATCACTGAAGCTTTCTTT. This gives the protein CASGLVGIRGITEAFF.

Written as DNA, the CDR3 is TGTGCCAGCAGCCCTCGGACTGAAGCTTTCTTT. Translating gives CASSPRTEAFF. The chain has TRBV7-6 and TRBJ1-1; D is undetermined. The V end lost 5 bases, the J end lost 5 bases, and 6 bases lay between the germline ends. The CDR3 extends over 11 amino acids. Germline V gene lookup returns CDR1 SGHVS and CDR2 FNYEAQ.

V usage is TRBV2 and J usage is TRBJ2-2; D may be TRBD1 (6 bases). CDR3 length equals 18 residues. Per the germline V gene, CDR1 is SNHLY and CDR2 is FYNNEI. V dropped 4 bases and J dropped 6 bases, with 24 bases sitting between them. CDR3 amino acids: CASSGSDSFVQVPGELFF. CDR3 DNA sequence: TGTGCCAGCAGTGGCTCGGACAGTTTCGTCCAGGTGCCCGGGGAGCTGTTTTTT. Together with reference TRBV2 and TRBJ2-2, the CDR3 gives the full variable domain: EPEVTQTPSHQVTQMGQEVILRCVPISNHLYFYWYRQILGQKVEFLVSFYNNEISEKSEIFDDQFSVERPDGSNFTLKIRSTKLEDSAMYFCASSGSDSFVQVPGELFFGEGSRLTVL.

The V and J genes are TRBV4-1 and TRBJ2-1; D perhaps matches TRBD2 (6 bases). The CDR3 is 16 residues long. CDR1 and CDR2 (germline): MGHRA, YSYEKL. Trimming took off 1 base at V and 4 bases at J, with 14 bases between the two ends. CDR3 in amino acids: CASSQVGRTTYNEQFF. In nucleotides, the CDR3 is TGCGCCAGCAGCCAAGTTGGGCGGACTACTTACAATGAGCAGTTCTTC.

The rearrangement links TRBV13 to TRBJ1-1; D unclear. The CDR3 covers 14 residues. Germline values: CDR1 PRHDT, CDR2 FYEKMQ (reference sequence). V was pared by 0 bases and J by 5 bases, with 10 bases between. As DNA, the CDR3 is TGTGCCAGCAGCTTAGGCCACGTCTTAACTGAAGCTTTCTTT. This encodes CASSLGHVLTEAFF.

This chain uses TRBV19 with TRBJ1-2; 9 positions match TRBD1. The germline gives CDR1 LNHDA, CDR2 SQIVND (reference sequence). The junction had 7 bases not matched to a gene; V was cut back by 3 bases and J by 2 bases. There are 16 residues in the CDR3. Written as DNA, the CDR3 is TGTGCCAGTAGTATGGGGCCGGGGACAGGGAACTATGGCTACACCTTC. Residues: CASSMGPGTGNYGYTF.

This chain connects TRBV6-1 to TRBJ2-3; 7 bases map to TRBD2. The CDR3 length is 14 residues. CDR1 is MNHNS, CDR2 SASEGT, per germline. V trimming: 1 base; J trimming: 5 bases; junction bases outside the gene matches: 3. CDR3 protein: CASSEGAGKDTQYF. The DNA for the CDR3 is TGTGCCAGCAGTGAAGGAGCGGGAAAAGATACGCAGTATTTT.

V and J are TRBV15 and TRBJ2-5, with D unclear. The CDR3 is made up of 13 amino acids. Germline V CDR1 and CDR2: LNHNV, YYDKDF (reference sequence). V lost 5 bases to trimming and J lost 5 bases, with 12 bases between them. CDR3 sequence reads: CATSLGLVETQYF. The CDR3 region has the DNA TGTGCCACCAGCCTCGGCCTAGTTGAGACCCAGTACTTC.